Sequencing of this TCR beta chain was carried out in a study of identical twins. One entry per CDR3 protein, called by TCRdb with MiXCR from the 5' RACE reads. The data show about 720,000 distinct CDR3 sequences, 8.6% seen once. This clonotype has at least ten counts. These records were also assigned to another study, of yellow fever vaccine responses in identical twins.

This clonotype originated in a young woman in good health. Sequencing input: PBMCs.

The CDR3 reads CASGTTQQFF. The CDR3 DNA is TGTGCCAGTGGGACAACCCAACAGTTCTTC. J is TRBJ2-1 and V is TRBV2, with D perhaps TRBD1 (6 bases). The germline CDR1 and CDR2 sequences are SNHLY and FYNNEI. Trimming removed 9 bases at V and 13 bases at J, with 13 bases between. The CDR3 extends over 10 amino acids. The full variable domain, with the rest looked up from reference TRBV2 and TRBJ2-1, is EPEVTQTPSHQVTQMGQEVILRCVPISNHLYFYWYRQILGQKVEFLVSFYNNEISEKSEIFDDQFSVERPDGSNFTLKIRSTKLEDSAMYFCASGTTQQFFGPGTRLTVL.